The clone carrying this TCR beta chain appeared a few times. Its specificity is unknown. The CDR3 contains 15 residues. Germline CDR1 PRHDT, CDR2 FYEKMQ (reference sequence). Trimming removed 4 bases at V and 4 bases at J, with 16 bases between. These data originate in a study of post-analysis software for immune sequencing data. Turning to the study itself: Recorded disease courses covered relapsing-remitting, secondary progressive and progressive-relapsing multiple sclerosis. Some patients had no subtype annotation. Overall study results and limits: Significantly lower normalized Chao1 diversity was found in patients with multiple sclerosis relative to controls. Elevated frequency relative to controls characterized several TRBV segments in patients, TRBV5-6, TRBV5-1 and TRBV20-1 among them.

Unique-molecular-identifier-tagged TCR beta cDNA libraries were used. cDNA molecules numbering about half a million came from roughly 0.93 to 9.6 million T cells. Using its own MiXCR run on the PCR reads, TCRdb lists one record per CDR3 protein. This sample carries some 190,000 distinct CDR3 sequences, 29% of them seen once, and the ten largest clones take about 3.7%. The genes are TRBV13 and TRBJ1-1, with a weak D call TRBD1 (5 bases). Sequencing used blood. This receptor was identified in a girl under 18 with multiple sclerosis. CDR3 protein: CASSSVGGRSTEAFF. The CDR3 DNA reads TGTGCCAGCAGCTCCGTCGGGGGGAGGAGCACTGAAGCTTTCTTT.